This T cell receptor (beta chain) was found in a study of blood T cell repertoires in COVID-19. For the study at large: Spain, Italy and the United States supplied samples that represented acute and convalescent COVID-19. PBMCs, B-cell-depleted T cells, or T cells provided the cDNA or gDNA that made up the material.

The CDR3 covers 15 residues. Germline V gene data show CDR1 as KGHSH and CDR2 as LQKENI. The V and J ends lost 6 bases and 3 bases respectively, with 14 bases between them. As processed by the authors: Counts of nucleated cells, estimated from reference gene primer amplification, were obtained. Produced via immunoSEQ multiplex PCR; TCRdb's table is partial and in-frame only. V and J calls and clone size are copied from that table; D and trimming were computed from the DNA. Of roughly 330,000 clones in the sample, 87% are singletons; the top ten hold approximately 10%. The Seattle patients joined while their infection was active and were tracked longitudinally afterward.

The chain couples TRBV18 to TRBJ1-4; D not resolved. Sequenced: peripheral blood. The sequence came from a man under 40 with COVID-19, enrolled during active disease. CDR3 in amino acids: CASSLPGFPNEKLFF. The CDR3, as DNA: TGTGCCAGCTCTCTTCCGGGATTCCCTAATGAAAAACTGTTTTTT.